This record concerns one TCR beta chain sequence. Its specific antigen is unknown. The junction departs from germline at one end; a sequencing error may be responsible. Libraries came from multiplex PCR. TCRdb lists the instrument as Illumina HiSeq 2500. TCRbeta libraries were built by three rounds of nested PCR using primers (Table S4), following protocols modified from ARM-PCR. Before sequencing, PCR products of 200-500 bp were cut from the gel and purified using the QIAquick gel extraction kit. Concerning the study's data processing: Reads were cleaned with Trimmomatic, merged with FLASH into complete CDR3 sequences, and assigned to V(D)J germline segments with MiTCR. Clonal diversity was computed as the inverse Simpson's index with VDJtools. Productive reads were defined as in-frame sequences without a premature stop codon. TCRdb itself trimmed the public reads at Q25 with fastp, ran MiXCR and retained productive beta chains. All rows with the same CDR3 protein become a single entry with the most common DNA and genes. The V and J calls shown here were made by TCRdb, not taken from the authors' results. The sample contains 90,000 to 100,000 distinct CDR3 sequences, 75% to 85% of them found a single time. Together, the top ten hold under 40% of the sample.

The cysteine opens and the phenylalanine closes a CDR3 of 13 amino acids. Solely the CDR3 DNA is kept, with 39 bases framed from the first base. According to the germline V gene, CDR1 reads SGHAT and CDR2 reads FQNNGV. This record comes from a study of tumor and adjacent non-tumor tissue in lung cancer listed by TCRdb under 2018. About the study as a whole: Patients with adenocarcinoma (approximately 13), squamous cell carcinoma (2) and small cell lung cancer (1) were included in the cohort. In total, sequencing yielded 130,000,000 or so productive TCRbeta reads, which works out to an average of approximately 4 million reads per sample. For each patient, one tumor sample and one normal lung sample were taken, giving around 31 paired specimens that underwent TCRbeta CDR3 sequencing. Ages among the roughly 15 patients ranged from roughly 31 to 76 years, there were roughly 10 men and 5 women, and disease was at TNM stage I to III. The study compared bulk TCRbeta repertoires from lung tumor tissue and matched distant non-tumor lung tissue of some 16 lung cancer patients. General study outcomes and caveats: The sequencing platform is not named in the methods, and unique molecular identifiers are not mentioned. The cohort had only about 16 patients, and the authors noted that larger samples and more detailed clinical data are needed. Tumor tissue showed significantly higher TCR diversity (inverse Simpson) than normal lung tissue, at about 410 vs 180 (P = 0.0075, Mann-Whitney U test). Because peripheral blood was not sequenced, blood TCRbeta repertoires in the lung cancer patients of the study were not examined. Younger patients had significantly higher TCR diversity, and higher tumor TCR diversity was associated with shorter overall and disease-free survival. A significantly larger cumulative share of the repertoire was made up by the top 100 clones in normal lung than in tumor tissue.

RNA was isolated from bulk unsorted tissue, and RNA quality was assessed with a NanoDrop ND-1000 and an Agilent 2100. The normal lung samples consisted of distant non-tumor tissue collected more than 3 cm from the tumor edge. The donors were newly diagnosed lung cancer patients admitted for thoracic surgery in China from August to November 2014 who had not received prior chemotherapy. Patients who had received previous radiotherapy or chemotherapy, or who had another concurrent cancer, were excluded from the study. Pieces of surgical tissue measuring about 1-2.2 cm3 were kept in RNAlater solution and stored at -80 degrees C until use.

The clonotype comes from a man aged 60 to 69 with small cell lung cancer. Sequencing input: distant non-tumor lung tissue. Recombination joined TRBV11-2 with TRBJ1-2; no D gene can be assigned with confidence. The nucleotide sequence is given as TGTCCCAGCAGCCGGATGGCTAACTATGGCTACACCTTC. Translated, this is CPSSRMANYGYTF.